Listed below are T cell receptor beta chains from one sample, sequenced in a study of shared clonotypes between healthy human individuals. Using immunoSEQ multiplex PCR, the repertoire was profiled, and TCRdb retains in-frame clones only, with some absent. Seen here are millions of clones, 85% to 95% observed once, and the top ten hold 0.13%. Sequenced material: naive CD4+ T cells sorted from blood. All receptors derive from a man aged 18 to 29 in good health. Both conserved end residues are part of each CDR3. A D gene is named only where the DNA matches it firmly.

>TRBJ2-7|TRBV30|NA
CAWKTDNSYEQYF
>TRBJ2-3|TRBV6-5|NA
CASSQTGTDTQYF
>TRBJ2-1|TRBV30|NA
CAWSVSVGSYNEQFF
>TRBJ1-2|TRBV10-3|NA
CAISEGQNYGYTF
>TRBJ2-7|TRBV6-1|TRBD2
CASSESGGASYEQYF
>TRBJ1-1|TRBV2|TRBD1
CASSRQGATYTEAFF
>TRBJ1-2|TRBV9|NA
CASSVPPLDGYTF
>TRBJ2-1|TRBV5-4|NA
CASSFQGANEQFF
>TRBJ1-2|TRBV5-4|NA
CASSYPGPRDGGYTF
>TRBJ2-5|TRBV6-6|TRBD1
CASRTGRAVKTQYF
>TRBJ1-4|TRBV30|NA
CAWNRDLYEKLFF
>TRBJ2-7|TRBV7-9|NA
CASSLAHNRQSATYEQYF
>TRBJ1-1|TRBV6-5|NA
CASSYNRITEAFF
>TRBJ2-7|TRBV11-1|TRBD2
CASSPFTSGVSYEQYF
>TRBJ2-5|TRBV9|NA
CASSPGAAETQYF